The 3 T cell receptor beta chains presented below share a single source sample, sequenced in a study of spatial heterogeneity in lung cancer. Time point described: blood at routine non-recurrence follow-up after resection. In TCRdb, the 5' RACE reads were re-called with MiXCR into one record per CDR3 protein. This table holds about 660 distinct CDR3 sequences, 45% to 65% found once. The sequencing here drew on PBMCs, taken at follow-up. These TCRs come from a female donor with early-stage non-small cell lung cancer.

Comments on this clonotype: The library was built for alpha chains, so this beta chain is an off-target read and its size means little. The CDR3, as DNA: TGTGCCAGCAGTCCGGACGTCGGGGAGCTGTTTTTT. This translates into CASSPDVGELFF. This chain uses TRBV6-1 with TRBJ2-2; no reliable D call. The germline V gene encodes CDR1 MNHNS and CDR2 SASEGT. This CDR3 region has 12 residues. Trimming stripped 5 bases from V and 7 bases from J, with 8 bases between.

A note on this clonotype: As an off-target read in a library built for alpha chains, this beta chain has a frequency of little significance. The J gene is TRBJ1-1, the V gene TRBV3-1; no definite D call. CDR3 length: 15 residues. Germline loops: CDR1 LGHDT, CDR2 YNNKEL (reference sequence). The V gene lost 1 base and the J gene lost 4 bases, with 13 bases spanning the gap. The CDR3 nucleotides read TGTGCCAGCAGCCAAGGCGGGAACTGGGTCACTGAAGCTTTCTTT. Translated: CASSQGGNWVTEAFF. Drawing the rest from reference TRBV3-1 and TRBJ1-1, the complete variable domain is DTAVSQTPKYLVTQMGNDKSIKCEQNLGHDTMYWYKQDSKKFLKIMFSYNNKELIINETVPNRFSPKSPDKAHLNLHINSLELGDSAVYFCASSQGGNWVTEAFFGQGTRLTVV.

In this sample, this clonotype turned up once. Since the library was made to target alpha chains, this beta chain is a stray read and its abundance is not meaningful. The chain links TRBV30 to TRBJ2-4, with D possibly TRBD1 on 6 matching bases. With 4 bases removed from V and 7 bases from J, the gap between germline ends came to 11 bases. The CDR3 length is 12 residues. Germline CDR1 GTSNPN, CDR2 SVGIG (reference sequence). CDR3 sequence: CAWIGTGNIQYF. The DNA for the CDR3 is TGTGCCTGGATCGGAACAGGGAACATTCAGTACTTC.